This TCR beta chain comes out of a study of control samples from healthy donors and cancer patients. V lost 7 bases and J lost 12, with 16 bases in between. From germline, CDR1 is MNHEY and CDR2 SVGAGI. This CDR3 has 12 amino acids. Clones were sequenced by immunoSEQ multiplex PCR, and TCRdb holds only the in-frame ones, with some missing. The top ten clones hold 5.5% to 7% of a sample with about 120,000 clones, roughly 92% of them seen once. Sequencing was performed on blood. The TCR was taken from a man between 18 and 35 years old in good health. This chain uses TRBV6-5 with TRBJ2-4, with D perhaps assigned TRBD1 or TRBD2 (5 bases each). The CDR3 is CASIERGTGQYF. CDR3 nucleotides: TGTGCCAGCATAGAACGTGGGACGGGTCAGTACTTC.